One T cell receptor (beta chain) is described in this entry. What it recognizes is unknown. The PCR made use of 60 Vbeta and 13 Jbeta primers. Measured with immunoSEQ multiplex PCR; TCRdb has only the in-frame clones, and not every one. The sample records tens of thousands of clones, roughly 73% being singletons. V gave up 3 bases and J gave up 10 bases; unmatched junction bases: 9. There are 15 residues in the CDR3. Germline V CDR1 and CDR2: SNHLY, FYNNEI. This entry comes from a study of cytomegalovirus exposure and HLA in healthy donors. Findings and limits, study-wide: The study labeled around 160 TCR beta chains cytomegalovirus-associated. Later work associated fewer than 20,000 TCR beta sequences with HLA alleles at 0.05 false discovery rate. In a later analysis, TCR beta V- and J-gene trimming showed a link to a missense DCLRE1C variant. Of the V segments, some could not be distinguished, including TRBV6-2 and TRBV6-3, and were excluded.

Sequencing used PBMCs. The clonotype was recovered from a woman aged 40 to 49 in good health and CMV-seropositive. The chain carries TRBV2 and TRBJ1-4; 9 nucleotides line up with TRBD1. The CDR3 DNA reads TGTGCCAGCAGTGATTACGGGACAGGGTTTGGAAAACTGTTTTTT. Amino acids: CASSDYGTGFGKLFF.